These T cell receptor beta chains were read from a single sample in a study of identical twins. TCRdb ran MiXCR on the 5' RACE reads and lists one entry per CDR3 protein. The data show about 220,000 distinct CDR3 sequences, less than 8% seen once. The same data also went into a second study, on yellow fever vaccine responses in identical twins.

Sequencing input: memory (CD45RO+) T cells sorted from blood. These receptors came from a woman under 30 in good health. CDR3s include the opening cysteine and the closing phenylalanine or tryptophan. The D gene is left open where the match is weak. Not all rows give a size; the values are once, few, many and, for expanded clones, a class.

V gene: TRBV5-1; D gene: TRBD1; J gene: TRBJ1-2; clone size: many; CDR3 protein: CASSPDRGGNYGYTF; CDR3 DNA: TGCGCCAGCAGCCCCGACAGGGGCGGGAACTATGGCTACACCTTC
V gene: TRBV5-1; D gene: TRBD2; J gene: TRBJ2-5; clone size: many; CDR3 protein: CASSVTSGQETQYF; CDR3 DNA: TGCGCCAGCAGCGTCACTAGCGGCCAAGAGACCCAGTACTTC
V gene: TRBV7-3; D gene: TRBD2; J gene: TRBJ2-1; clone size: few; CDR3 protein: CASSLTASGGHNEQFF; CDR3 DNA: TGTGCCAGCAGCTTAACTGCTAGCGGGGGACACAATGAGCAGTTCTTC
V gene: TRBV7-9; D gene: TRBD2; J gene: TRBJ2-1; clone size: few; CDR3 protein: CASSFYSGSESEQFF; CDR3 DNA: TGTGCCAGCAGCTTCTACAGCGGGAGCGAGAGTGAGCAGTTCTTC
V gene: TRBV29-1; D gene: NA; J gene: TRBJ2-6; clone size: many; CDR3 protein: CSVGFPGANVLTF; CDR3 DNA: TGCAGCGTTGGCTTCCCTGGGGCCAACGTCCTGACTTTC
V gene: TRBV6-5; D gene: TRBD1; J gene: TRBJ2-1; clone size: NA; CDR3 protein: CASSSFTGDSYNEQFF; CDR3 DNA: TGTGCCAGCAGTTCTTTCACAGGGGACTCCTACAATGAGCAGTTCTTC
V gene: TRBV14; D gene: NA; J gene: TRBJ2-7; clone size: many; CDR3 protein: CASSQGLYEQYF; CDR3 DNA: TGTGCCAGCAGCCAGGGGCTCTACGAGCAGTACTTC
V gene: TRBV6-1; D gene: TRBD1; J gene: TRBJ2-7; clone size: many; CDR3 protein: CASRQTGAISSYEQYF; CDR3 DNA: TGTGCCAGCAGACAGACAGGGGCGATAAGCTCCTACGAGCAGTACTTC
V gene: TRBV20-1; D gene: NA; J gene: TRBJ2-5; clone size: many; CDR3 protein: CSARGGASQETQYF; CDR3 DNA: TGCAGTGCTAGGGGAGGAGCGTCCCAAGAGACCCAGTACTTC
V gene: TRBV7-6; D gene: NA; J gene: TRBJ1-1; clone size: NA; CDR3 protein: CASSFLINTEAFF; CDR3 DNA: TGTGCCAGCAGCTTTCTAATTAACACTGAAGCTTTCTTT
V gene: TRBV7-8; D gene: NA; J gene: TRBJ2-5; clone size: many; CDR3 protein: CASSLEPAAGQETQYF; CDR3 DNA: TGTGCCAGCAGCTTAGAACCCGCTGCAGGGCAAGAGACCCAGTACTTC
V gene: TRBV11-3; D gene: NA; J gene: TRBJ2-3; clone size: many; CDR3 protein: CASSPRGRQDTQYF; CDR3 DNA: TGTGCCAGCAGCCCACGGGGCAGACAAGATACGCAGTATTTT
V gene: TRBV18; D gene: NA; J gene: TRBJ2-1; clone size: few; CDR3 protein: CASSPETGSYNEQFF; CDR3 DNA: TGTGCCAGCTCACCAGAGACAGGATCCTACAATGAGCAGTTCTTC
V gene: TRBV20-1; D gene: TRBD1; J gene: TRBJ1-4; clone size: few; CDR3 protein: CSARGTGREKLFF; CDR3 DNA: TGCAGTGCTAGAGGGACAGGGAGGGAAAAACTGTTTTTT